This TCR beta chain was profiled in a study of blood T cell repertoires in COVID-19. Background on the study: From T cells, B-cell-depleted T cells, or PBMCs came the material, which was cDNA or gDNA.

Profiling relied on immunoSEQ multiplex PCR, and the TCRdb table lists in-frame clones only, not all of them. The table shows some 150,000 clones, with about 90% occurring only once. Per the germline V gene, CDR1 is GTSNPN and CDR2 is SVGIG (reference sequence). Trimming pared 2 bases from V and 8 bases from J, leaving 9 bases between. This CDR3 region has 11 residues. The chain uses TRBV30 and TRBJ1-1, with a tentative D call TRBD1 (5 bases). This TCR was sampled from a man aged 50-59 years with acute or convalescent COVID-19. The material sequenced was peripheral blood. DNA of the CDR3: TGTGCCTGGAGTACGGGGGTAGAAGCTTTCTTT. Residues: CAWSTGVEAFF. Combining the CDR3 with reference TRBV30 and TRBJ1-1 gives the whole variable domain SQTIHQWPATLVQPVGSPLSLECTVEGTSNPNLYWYRQAAGRGLQLLFYSVGIGQISSEVPQNLSASRPQDRQFILSSKKLLLSDSGFYLCAWSTGVEAFFGQGTRLTVV.